These 6 T cell receptor beta chains were all obtained from the same sample, sequenced in a study of T cell changes during pregnancy in multiple sclerosis. The assay was immunoSEQ multiplex PCR, and TCRdb's table has in-frame clones only and misses some. The data contain over 50,000 clones, under 95% of them seen just once; the ten biggest clones take up approximately 1.3%. Sequenced material: peripheral blood, taken in the third trimester of pregnancy. The receptors were gathered from a female donor in good health, enrolled as a control in a pregnancy study.

This chain connects TRBV7-3 to TRBJ2-5; D is perhaps TRBD2 (6 bases). Trimming stripped 0 bases from V and 4 bases from J, with 9 bases between. The CDR3 has 14 residues. Germline assignment: CDR1 SGHTA and CDR2 FQGTGA. The CDR3 region has the DNA TGTGCCAGCAGCTTAACGGGCGGGACAGAGACCCAGTACTTC. It codes for CASSLTGGTETQYF.

V gene TRBV15 combines with J gene TRBJ1-2; no clear D gene. From germline, CDR1 is LNHNV and CDR2 YYDKDF (reference sequence). Between the trimmed V and J ends, which lost 0 bases and 4 bases, there was a span of 9 bases. This CDR3 is built from 14 residues. This CDR3 is CATSRDPSGYGYTF. The CDR3 DNA reads as TGTGCCACCAGCAGAGATCCCAGTGGCTATGGCTACACCTTC.

V usage is TRBV29-1 and J usage is TRBJ2-7, with TRBD2 matching 8 bases. V dropped 6 bases and J dropped 3; count of bases not matched to a gene: 7. Per germline, CDR1 SQVTM and CDR2 ANQGSEA. The CDR3 is made up of 13 amino acids. The CDR3 DNA reads TGCAGCGTCCGGCCCGGGAGGGACTACGAGCAGTACTTC. This sequence encodes CSVRPGRDYEQYF.

The J gene is TRBJ1-1, the V gene TRBV5-1; 11 bases match TRBD1. Per the germline V gene, CDR1 is SGHRS and CDR2 is YFSETQ. This CDR3 region has 15 residues. The V and J ends lost 0 bases and 4 bases, in that order; junction bases with no gene match: 2. The CDR3 bases are TGCGCCAGCAGCTTGGTTGGGACAGGGGGCACTGAAGCTTTCTTT. It translates to CASSLVGTGGTEAFF.

This rearrangement joins TRBV7-9 to TRBJ1-5; no clear D. The CDR3 runs 12 residues. CDR1 and CDR2 from the germline V gene are SEHNR and FQNEAQ (reference sequence). The V and J ends lost 5 bases and 4 bases respectively, with 6 bases between them. In nucleotides, the CDR3 is TGTGCCAGCAGCCCCCCTAATCAGCCCCAGCATTTT. Its protein product is CASSPPNQPQHF. Supplemented by reference TRBV7-9 and TRBJ1-5, the full variable domain reads DTGVSQNPRHKITKRGQNVTFRCDPISEHNRLYWYRQTLGQGPEFLTYFQNEAQLEKSRLLSDRFSAERPKGSFSTLEIQRTEQGDSAMYLCASSPPNQPQHFGDGTRLSIL.

The chain recombines TRBV4-2 with TRBJ1-2; D may be TRBD1 (5 bases). The CDR3 consists of 17 residues. Germline CDR1 reads LGHNA; CDR2 reads YNFKEQ. The V gene lost 1 base and the J gene lost 9 bases, with 24 bases spanning the gap. In DNA form, the CDR3 reads TGTGCCAGCAGCCAAGCGTTTTTAGGGGCCGGTACTATGCGCTACACCTTC. This translates into CASSQAFLGAGTMRYTF.